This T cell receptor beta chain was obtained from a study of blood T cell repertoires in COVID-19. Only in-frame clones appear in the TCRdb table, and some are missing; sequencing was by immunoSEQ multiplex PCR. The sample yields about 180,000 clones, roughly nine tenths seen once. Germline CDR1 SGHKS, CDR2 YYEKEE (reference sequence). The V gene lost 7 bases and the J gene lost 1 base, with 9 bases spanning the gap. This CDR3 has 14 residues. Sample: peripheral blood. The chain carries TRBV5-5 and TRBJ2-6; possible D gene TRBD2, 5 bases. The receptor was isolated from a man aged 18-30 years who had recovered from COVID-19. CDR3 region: CASGRGSGANVLTF. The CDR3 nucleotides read TGTGCCAGCGGAAGAGGGTCTGGGGCCAACGTCCTGACTTTC.